This T cell receptor beta chain was recovered during a study of breast tumors, draining lymph nodes, adjacent tissues. Using its own MiXCR run on the multiplex PCR reads, TCRdb lists one record per CDR3 protein. This sample has tens of thousands of distinct CDR3 sequences, with approximately 63% found just once. Comments on this clonotype: The antigen is not known.

Whole-study results and caveats: Luminal-like breast cancer showed significantly higher tumor–nontumor repertoire similarity than basal-like. Findings are consistent with lymph node origin and intratumoral expansion of most tumor T cells. The lymph node origin of tumor T cells was framed as consistent with a hypothesis, not demonstrated. Tumor repertoires ranked between lymph nodes and nontumor tissue in diversity, with V and J gene preferences.

The V gene end was trimmed by 5 bases and the J gene end by 5 bases; junction bases not matched to a gene: 2. CDR3 length: 13 residues. CDR1 is SEHNR, CDR2 FQNEAQ, per germline (reference sequence). This TCR was sampled from a female donor with breast cancer. Some clones in this sample may be carry-over from other donors' samples. What was sequenced was breast tumor tissue. This rearrangement joins TRBV7-9 to TRBJ2-2, with 7 positions matching TRBD1. The CDR3 region has the DNA TGTGCCAGCAGCGGCAGGGGGACCGGGGAGCTGTTTTTT. Translated: CASSGRGTGELFF.